The entry below gives a single TCR beta chain sequence along with its context. The data originate from a study of blood T cell repertoires in COVID-19. Study-level information: Material from acute and convalescent COVID-19 was sourced from the United States, Italy and Spain. The analysed material was cDNA or gDNA that came from T cells, B-cell-depleted T cells, or PBMCs.

Data came from immunoSEQ multiplex PCR; TCRdb stores just in-frame clones and leaves some out. The sample yields about 140,000 clones, 85% to 90% seen once. The CDR3 is 15 residues long. The germline V gene encodes CDR1 SGHTA and CDR2 FQGNSA. V gave up 5 bases and J gave up 4 bases; unmatched junction bases: 5. The receptor was derived from a man between 45 and 60 years old with active or convalescent COVID-19. The V and J genes are TRBV7-2 and TRBJ2-6, with 7 nucleotides matching TRBD2. The sequenced sample consisted of peripheral blood. The CDR3: CASSPGGGGANVLTF. For the CDR3, the DNA is TGTGCCAGCAGCCCGGGAGGCGGGGGGGCCAACGTCCTGACTTTC.